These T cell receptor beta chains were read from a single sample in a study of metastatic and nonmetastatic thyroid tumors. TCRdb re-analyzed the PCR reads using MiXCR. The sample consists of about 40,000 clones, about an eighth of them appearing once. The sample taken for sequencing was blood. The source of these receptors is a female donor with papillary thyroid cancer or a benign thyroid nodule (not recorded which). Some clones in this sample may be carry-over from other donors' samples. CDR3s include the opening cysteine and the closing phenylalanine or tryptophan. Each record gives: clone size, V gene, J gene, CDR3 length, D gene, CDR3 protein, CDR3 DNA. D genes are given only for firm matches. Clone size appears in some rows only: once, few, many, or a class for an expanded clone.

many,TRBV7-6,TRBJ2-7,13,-,CASSPQVGYEQYF,TGTGCCAGCAGCCCCCAAGTCGGCTACGAGCAGTACTTC
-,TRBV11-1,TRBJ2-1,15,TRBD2,CASSSPSGGAYEQFF,TGTGCCAGCAGCTCTCCTAGCGGGGGTGCTTATGAGCAGTTCTTC
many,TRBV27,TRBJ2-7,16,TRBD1,CASSGRGQGPPYEQYF,TGTGCCAGCAGTGGCCGGGGACAGGGCCCTCCTTACGAGCAGTACTTC
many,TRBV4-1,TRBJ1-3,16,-,CASSSAKSGSGNTIYF,TGCGCCAGCAGCTCAGCAAAATCTGGGTCTGGAAACACCATATATTTT
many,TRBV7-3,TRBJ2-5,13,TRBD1,CASSQDRWETQYF,TGTGCCAGCAGCCAGGACAGGTGGGAGACCCAGTACTTC
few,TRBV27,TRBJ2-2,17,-,CASSLLVTRMNTVELFF,TGTGCCAGCAGTTTATTAGTTACCCGAATGAACACCGTTGAGCTGTTTTTT
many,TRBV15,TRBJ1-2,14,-,CATSRDRGGYGYTF,TGTGCCACCAGCAGAGATCGGGGGGGGTATGGCTACACCTTC
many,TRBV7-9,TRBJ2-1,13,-,CASSLMADNEQFF,TGTGCCAGCAGCTTAATGGCAGACAATGAGCAGTTCTTC
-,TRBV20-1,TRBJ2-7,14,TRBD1,CSARHRQGFYEQYF,TGCAGTGCTAGACATCGACAGGGCTTTTACGAGCAGTACTTC
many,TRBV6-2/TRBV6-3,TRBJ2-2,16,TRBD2,CASSSPTSGIPGELFF,TGTGCCAGCAGTTCCCCGACTAGCGGGATACCCGGGGAGCTGTTTTTT
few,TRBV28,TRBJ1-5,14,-,CASTPREADQPQHF,TGTGCCAGCACCCCTAGGGAGGCCGATCAGCCCCAGCATTTT
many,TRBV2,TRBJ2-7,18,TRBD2,CASTKGPVAGGTTYEQYF,TGTGCCAGCACAAAGGGCCCGGTCGCGGGAGGTACAACCTACGAGCAGTACTTC
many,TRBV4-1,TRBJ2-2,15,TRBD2,CASSQPGLAGGELFF,TGCGCCAGCAGCCAACCGGGACTAGCGGGCGGGGAGCTGTTTTTT
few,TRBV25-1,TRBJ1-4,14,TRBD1,CASRGDRSNEKLFF,TGTGCCAGCAGGGGGGACAGGAGTAATGAAAAACTGTTTTTT
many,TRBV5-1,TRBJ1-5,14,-,CASSLGGRHQPQHF,TGCGCCAGCAGCTTGGGGGGGAGGCATCAGCCCCAGCATTTT
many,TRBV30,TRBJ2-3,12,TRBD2,CAWIQLAGTQYF,TGTGCCTGGATTCAACTAGCGGGAACGCAGTATTTT
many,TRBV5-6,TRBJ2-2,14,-,CASSLAPLAGELFF,TGTGCCAGCAGCTTGGCCCCTTTGGCCGGGGAGCTGTTTTTT
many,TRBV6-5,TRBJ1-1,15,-,CASSYSREGNTEAFF,TGTGCCAGCAGTTACTCGAGAGAAGGAAACACTGAAGCTTTCTTT
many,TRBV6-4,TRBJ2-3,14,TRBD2,CARREGGGGDTQYF,TGTGCCAGACGTGAGGGGGGCGGGGGGGATACGCAGTATTTT
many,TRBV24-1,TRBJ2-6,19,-,CATSGGASQADSGANVLTF,TGTGCCACCAGTGGGGGGGCGTCACAGGCGGACTCTGGGGCCAACGTCCTGACTTTC
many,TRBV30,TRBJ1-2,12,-,CAWSVPPHGYTF,TGTGCCTGGAGTGTACCCCCCCATGGCTACACCTTC